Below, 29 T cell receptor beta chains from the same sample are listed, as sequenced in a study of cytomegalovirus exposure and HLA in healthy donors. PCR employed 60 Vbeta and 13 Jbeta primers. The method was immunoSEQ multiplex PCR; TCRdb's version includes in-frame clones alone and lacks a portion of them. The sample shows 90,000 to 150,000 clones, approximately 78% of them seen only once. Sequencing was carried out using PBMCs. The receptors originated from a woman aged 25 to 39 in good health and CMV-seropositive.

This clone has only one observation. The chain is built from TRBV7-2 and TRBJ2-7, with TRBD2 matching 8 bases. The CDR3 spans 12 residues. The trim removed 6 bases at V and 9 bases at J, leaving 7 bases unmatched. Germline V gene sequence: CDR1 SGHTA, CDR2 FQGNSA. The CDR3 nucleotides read TGTGCCAGCAGTAACGGGGCGGGGGGGCAGTACTTC. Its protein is CASSNGAGGQYF.

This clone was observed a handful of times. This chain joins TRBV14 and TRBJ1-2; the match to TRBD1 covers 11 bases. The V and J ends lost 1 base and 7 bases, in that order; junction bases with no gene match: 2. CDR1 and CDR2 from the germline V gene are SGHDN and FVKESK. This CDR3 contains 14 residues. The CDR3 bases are TGTGCCAGCAGCCAAGCGGGACAGGGGGGTGGCTACACCTTC. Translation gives CASSQAGQGGGYTF.

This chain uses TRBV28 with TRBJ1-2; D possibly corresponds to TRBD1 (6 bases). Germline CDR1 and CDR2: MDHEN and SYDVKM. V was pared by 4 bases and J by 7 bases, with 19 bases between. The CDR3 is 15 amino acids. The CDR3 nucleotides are TGTGCCAGCAGTTCTACGACTCCCTCAGGGGCTGGCTACACCTTC. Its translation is CASSSTTPSGAGYTF.

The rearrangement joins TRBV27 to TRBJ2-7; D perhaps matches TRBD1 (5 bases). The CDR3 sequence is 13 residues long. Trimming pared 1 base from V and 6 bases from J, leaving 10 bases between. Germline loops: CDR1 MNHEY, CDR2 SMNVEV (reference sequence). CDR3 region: CASSLLGVGEQYF. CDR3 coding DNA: TGTGCCAGCAGTTTATTAGGGGTTGGCGAGCAGTACTTC.

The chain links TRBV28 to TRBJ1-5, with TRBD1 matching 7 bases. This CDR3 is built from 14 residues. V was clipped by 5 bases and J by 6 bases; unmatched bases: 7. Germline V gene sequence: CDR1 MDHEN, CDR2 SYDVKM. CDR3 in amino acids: CASSALRGLQPQHF. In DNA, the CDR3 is TGTGCCAGCAGTGCCCTGAGGGGGCTTCAGCCCCAGCATTTT.

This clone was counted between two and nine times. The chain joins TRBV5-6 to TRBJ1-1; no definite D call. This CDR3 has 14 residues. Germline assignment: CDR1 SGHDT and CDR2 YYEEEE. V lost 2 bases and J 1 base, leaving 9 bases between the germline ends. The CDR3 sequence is CASSFGRGNTEAFF. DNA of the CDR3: TGTGCCAGCAGCTTTGGGCGTGGGAACACTGAAGCTTTCTTT.

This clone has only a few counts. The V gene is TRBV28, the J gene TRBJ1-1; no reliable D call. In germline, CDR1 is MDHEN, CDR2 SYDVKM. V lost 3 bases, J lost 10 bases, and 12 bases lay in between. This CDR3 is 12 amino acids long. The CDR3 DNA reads TGTGCCAGCAGTTTTCAAAGTTACGGAGCTTTCTTT. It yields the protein CASSFQSYGAFF.

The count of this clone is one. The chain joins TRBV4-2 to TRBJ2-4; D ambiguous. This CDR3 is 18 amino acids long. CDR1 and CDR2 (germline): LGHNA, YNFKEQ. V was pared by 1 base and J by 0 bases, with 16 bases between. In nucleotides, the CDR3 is TGTGCCAGCAGCCAAGCTGCGGTACCTGCCGTAGCCAAAAACATTCAGTACTTC. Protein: CASSQAAVPAVAKNIQYF.

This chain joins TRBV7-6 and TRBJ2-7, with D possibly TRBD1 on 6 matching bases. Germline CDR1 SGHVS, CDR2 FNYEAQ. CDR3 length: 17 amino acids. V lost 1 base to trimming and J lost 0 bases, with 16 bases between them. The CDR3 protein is CASSLGVGQGSSYEQYF. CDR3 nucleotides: TGTGCCAGCAGCTTAGGCGTCGGGCAGGGGAGCTCCTACGAGCAGTACTTC.

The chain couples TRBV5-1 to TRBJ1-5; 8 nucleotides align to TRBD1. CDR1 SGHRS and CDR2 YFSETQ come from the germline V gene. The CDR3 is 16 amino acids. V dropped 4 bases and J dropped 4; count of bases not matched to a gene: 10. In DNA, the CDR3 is TGCGCCAGCAGCCCGGGGACAGGTGCTCTTAATCAGCCCCAGCATTTT. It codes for CASSPGTGALNQPQHF.

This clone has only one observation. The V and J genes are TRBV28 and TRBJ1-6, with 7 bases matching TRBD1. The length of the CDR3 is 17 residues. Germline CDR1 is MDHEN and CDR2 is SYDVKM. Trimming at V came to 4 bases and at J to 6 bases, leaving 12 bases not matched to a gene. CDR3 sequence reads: CASSSYPLTGPNSPLHF. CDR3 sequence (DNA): TGTGCCAGCAGTTCCTATCCTTTGACAGGGCCTAATTCACCCCTCCACTTT.

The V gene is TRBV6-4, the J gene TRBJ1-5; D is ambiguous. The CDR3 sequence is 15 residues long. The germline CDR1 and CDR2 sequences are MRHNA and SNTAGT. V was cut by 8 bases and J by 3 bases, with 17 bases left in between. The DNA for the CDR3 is TGTGCCAGCCCCTTTATGCGGAACCTCAATCAGCCCCAGCATTTT. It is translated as CASPFMRNLNQPQHF.

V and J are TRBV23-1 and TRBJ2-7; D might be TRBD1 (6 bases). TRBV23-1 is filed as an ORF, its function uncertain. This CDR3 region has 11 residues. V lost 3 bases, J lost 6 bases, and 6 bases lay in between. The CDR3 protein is CASSHRGEQYF. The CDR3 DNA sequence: TGCGCCAGCAGTCACAGGGGCGAGCAGTACTTC.

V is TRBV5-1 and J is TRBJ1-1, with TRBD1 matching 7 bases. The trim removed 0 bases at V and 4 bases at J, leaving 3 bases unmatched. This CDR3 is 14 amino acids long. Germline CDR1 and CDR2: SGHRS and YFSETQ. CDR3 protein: CASSLDRGGTEAFF. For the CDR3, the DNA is TGCGCCAGCAGCTTGGACAGGGGAGGCACTGAAGCTTTCTTT.

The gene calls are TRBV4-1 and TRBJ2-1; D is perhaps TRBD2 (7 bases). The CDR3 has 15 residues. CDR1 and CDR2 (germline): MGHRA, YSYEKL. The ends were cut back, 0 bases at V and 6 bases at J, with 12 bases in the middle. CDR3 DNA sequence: TGCGCCAGCAGCCAAGAAATGGGGGGGCCCAATGAGCAGTTCTTC. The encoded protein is CASSQEMGGPNEQFF.

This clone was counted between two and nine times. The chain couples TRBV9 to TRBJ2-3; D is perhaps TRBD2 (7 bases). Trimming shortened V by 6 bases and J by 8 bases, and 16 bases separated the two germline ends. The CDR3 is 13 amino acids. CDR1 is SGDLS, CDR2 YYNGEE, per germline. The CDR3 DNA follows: TGTGCCAGCACCGAGGGGGGAGGGGGTACGCAGTATTTT. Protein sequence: CASTEGGGGTQYF.

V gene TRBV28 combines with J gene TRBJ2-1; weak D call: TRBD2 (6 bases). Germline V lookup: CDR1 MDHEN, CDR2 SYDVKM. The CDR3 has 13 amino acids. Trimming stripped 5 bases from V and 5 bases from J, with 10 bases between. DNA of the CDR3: TGTGCCAGCAGTCCCGGGGGAGACAATGAGCAGTTCTTC. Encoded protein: CASSPGGDNEQFF.

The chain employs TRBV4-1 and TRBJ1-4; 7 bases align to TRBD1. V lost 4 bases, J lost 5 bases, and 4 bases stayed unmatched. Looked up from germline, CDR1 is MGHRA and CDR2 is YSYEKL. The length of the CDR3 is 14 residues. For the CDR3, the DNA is TGCGCCAGCAGCCCCGGGACAGCCAATGAAAAACTGTTTTTT. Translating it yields CASSPGTANEKLFF.

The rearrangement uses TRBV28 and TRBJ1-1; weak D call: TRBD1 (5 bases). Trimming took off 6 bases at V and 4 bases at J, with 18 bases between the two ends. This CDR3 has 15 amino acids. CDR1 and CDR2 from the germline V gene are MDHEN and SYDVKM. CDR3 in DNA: TGTGCCAGCAGGGACGTCCAGGGTTTCGGCACTGAAGCTTTCTTT. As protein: CASRDVQGFGTEAFF.

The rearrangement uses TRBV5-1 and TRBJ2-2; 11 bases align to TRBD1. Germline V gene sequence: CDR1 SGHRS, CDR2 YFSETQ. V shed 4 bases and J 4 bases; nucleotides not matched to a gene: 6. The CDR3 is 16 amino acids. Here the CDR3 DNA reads TGCGCCAGCAGCCGGGGACAGGGGGTGAGCACCGGGGAGCTGTTTTTT. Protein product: CASSRGQGVSTGELFF.

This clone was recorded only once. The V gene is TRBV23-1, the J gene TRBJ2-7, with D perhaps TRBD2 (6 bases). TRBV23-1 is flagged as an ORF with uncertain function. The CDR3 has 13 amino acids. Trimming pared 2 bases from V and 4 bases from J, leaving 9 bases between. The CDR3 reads CASSQEGRYEQYF. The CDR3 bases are TGCGCCAGCAGTCAAGAGGGGAGGTACGAGCAGTACTTC.

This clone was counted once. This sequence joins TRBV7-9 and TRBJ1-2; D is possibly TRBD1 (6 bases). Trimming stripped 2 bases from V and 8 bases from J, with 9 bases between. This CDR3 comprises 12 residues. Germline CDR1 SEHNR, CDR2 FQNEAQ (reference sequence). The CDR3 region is CASSLRTDGYTF. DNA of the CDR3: TGTGCCAGCAGCTTACGGACAGACGGCTACACCTTC.

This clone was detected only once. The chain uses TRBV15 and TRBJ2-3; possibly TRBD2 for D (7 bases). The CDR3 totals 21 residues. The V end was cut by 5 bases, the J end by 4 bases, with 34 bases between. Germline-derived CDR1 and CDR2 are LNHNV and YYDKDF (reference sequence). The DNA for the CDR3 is TGTGCCACCAGCCCGCCGGGGGGTTGGGGGGGGGCCTCAGGAAGTGCAGATACGCAGTATTTT. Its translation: CATSPPGGWGGASGSADTQYF.

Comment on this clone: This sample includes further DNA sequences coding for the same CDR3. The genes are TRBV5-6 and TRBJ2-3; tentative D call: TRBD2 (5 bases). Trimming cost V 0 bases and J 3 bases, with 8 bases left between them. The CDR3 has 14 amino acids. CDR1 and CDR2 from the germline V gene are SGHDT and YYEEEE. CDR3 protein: CASSLAGNTDTQYF. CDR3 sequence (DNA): TGTGCCAGCAGCTTGGCCGGGAATACAGATACGCAGTATTTT.

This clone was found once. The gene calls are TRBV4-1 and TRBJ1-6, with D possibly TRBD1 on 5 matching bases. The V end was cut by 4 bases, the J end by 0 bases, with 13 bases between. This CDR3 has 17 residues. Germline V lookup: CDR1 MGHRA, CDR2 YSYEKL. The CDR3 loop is CASSPLGGSSYNSPLHF. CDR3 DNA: TGCGCCAGCAGCCCCCTCGGGGGGAGCTCCTATAATTCACCCCTCCACTTT.

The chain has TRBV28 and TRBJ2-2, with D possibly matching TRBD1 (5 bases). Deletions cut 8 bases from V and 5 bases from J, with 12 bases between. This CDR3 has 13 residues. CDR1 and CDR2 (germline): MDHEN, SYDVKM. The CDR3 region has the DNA TGTGCCAGCCAAAAACAGGTTACCGGGGAGCTGTTTTTT. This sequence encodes CASQKQVTGELFF.

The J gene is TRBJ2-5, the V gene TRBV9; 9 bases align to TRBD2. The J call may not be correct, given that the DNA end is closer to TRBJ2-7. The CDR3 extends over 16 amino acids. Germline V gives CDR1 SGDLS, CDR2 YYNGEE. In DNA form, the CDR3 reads TGTGCCAGCAGCCTAAGACCTCTAGCGGGACTCTACGAGCAGTACTTC. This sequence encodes CASSLRPLAGLYEQYF.

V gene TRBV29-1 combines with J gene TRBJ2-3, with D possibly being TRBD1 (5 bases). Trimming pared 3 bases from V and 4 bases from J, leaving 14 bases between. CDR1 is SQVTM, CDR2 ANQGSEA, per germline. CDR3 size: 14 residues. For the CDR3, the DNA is TGCAGCGTTGATTTCAGGGTCGTGGCAGATACGCAGTATTTT. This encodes CSVDFRVVADTQYF.

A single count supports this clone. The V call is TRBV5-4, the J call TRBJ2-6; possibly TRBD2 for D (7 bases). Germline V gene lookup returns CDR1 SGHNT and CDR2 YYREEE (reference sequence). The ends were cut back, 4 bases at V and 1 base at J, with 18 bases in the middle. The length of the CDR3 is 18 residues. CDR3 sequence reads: CASSQGGGARSGANVLTF. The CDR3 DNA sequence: TGTGCCAGCAGCCAAGGAGGGGGGGCAAGATCTGGGGCCAACGTCCTGACTTTC.